This TCR beta chain was recorded in a study of post-analysis software for immune sequencing data. This clonotype was seen a few times. The TCR beta cDNA libraries contained unique molecular identifiers. TCRdb called the PCR reads again in MiXCR, with one record for every CDR3 protein. This sample has some 700,000 distinct CDR3 sequences; approximately 59% occur once, and the top ten carry approximately 11%. Sequencing was carried out using blood. This TCR came from a girl aged 2 to 9 with multiple sclerosis.

The CDR3 is CASSLSGTANTEAFF. In DNA form, the CDR3 reads TGTGCCAGCAGTTTATCGGGGACAGCGAACACTGAAGCTTTCTTT. The V gene is TRBV27, the J gene TRBJ1-1, with 7 bases lining up with TRBD1. The CDR3 contains 15 residues. Germline lookup yields CDR1 MNHEY and CDR2 SMNVEV (reference sequence). J was trimmed by 1 base and V by 0 bases; bases with no gene match: 2.